This TCR beta chain was recovered during a study of T-cell memory formation after mild COVID-19. Across the whole study: For the most part, TCR clusters were specific to one donor. Study conclusions and caveats: Nothing confirmed that second-wave clones peaking on day 37 were specific for SARS-CoV-2. Clones contracting across day 15 to 85 had a balanced CD4/CD8 profile; later expanding clones leaned CD4+.

TCRdb re-analysed the 5' RACE reads in MiXCR, keeping a single row per CDR3 protein. The sample carries some 440,000 distinct CDR3 sequences, roughly 23% recorded once. In this sample, this clonotype turned up a few times. Its antigen is undetermined. The CDR3 has 12 amino acids. The V end lost 3 bases, the J end lost 10 bases, and 12 bases lay between the germline ends. Germline V gene sequence: CDR1 SQVTM, CDR2 ANQGSEA. The sample was PBMCs or a T cell subset sorted from them (not recorded which). The origin of this receptor is an adult woman who had mild COVID-19 (a few samples of this study predate the infection). Cell type and time point are not known. V and J are TRBV29-1 and TRBJ1-4; unclear D gene. The CDR3 DNA follows: TGCAGCGTTGACGGGCAGTCGGGAAAACTGTTTTTT. Protein sequence: CSVDGQSGKLFF.